A single sample gave rise to the 10 T cell receptor beta chains below, sequenced in a study of shared clonotypes between healthy human individuals. Only in-frame clones appear in the TCRdb table, and some are missing; sequencing was by immunoSEQ multiplex PCR. The sample yields about 490,000 clones, about 82% seen once. Sequencing used PBMCs. The receptors come from a woman between 40 and 50 years old in good health. Some clones in this sample may be carry-over from other donors' samples.

There are a few counts of this clone. The chain recombines TRBV28 with TRBJ2-1, with D uncertain. V lost 7 bases and J lost 4, with 14 bases in between. This CDR3 region has 14 residues. Germline CDR1 and CDR2: MDHEN and SYDVKM. The CDR3 is CASTFSGRYNEQFF. DNA of the CDR3: TGTGCCAGCACATTTTCCGGAAGGTACAATGAGCAGTTCTTC.

CDR3 sequence (DNA): TGCGCCAGCAGCTTGGGGGCCCTCGTAGGGTCCTACGAGCAGTACTTC. The encoded protein is CASSLGALVGSYEQYF. The rearrangement uses TRBV5-1 and TRBJ2-7; no clear D. V shed 0 bases and J shed 1 base, with 14 bases lying between them. This CDR3 is built from 16 residues. Germline V lookup: CDR1 SGHRS, CDR2 YFSETQ.

This clone was detected once. CDR3 residues: CASSLRTGADEQYF. Written as DNA, the CDR3 is TGCGCCAGCAGCCTAAGGACAGGGGCAGACGAGCAGTACTTC. The chain employs TRBV5-1 and TRBJ2-7, with 9 nucleotides matching TRBD1. Per the germline V gene, CDR1 is SGHRS and CDR2 is YFSETQ. This CDR3 contains 14 residues. V lost 4 bases to trimming and J lost 5 bases; unmatched junction nucleotides: 7.

V usage is TRBV5-4 and J usage is TRBJ2-5; D remains ambiguous. CDR1 is SGHNT, CDR2 YYREEE, per germline (reference sequence). The CDR3 extends over 15 amino acids. V lost 2 bases, J lost 2 bases, and 13 bases lay in between. The chain's CDR3 is CASSFPGRRQETQYF. DNA for the CDR3: TGTGCCAGCAGCTTCCCCGGACGGCGGCAAGAGACCCAGTACTTC.

Note on this clone: The sample contains more than one DNA sequence encoding this CDR3. The chain has TRBV20-1 and TRBJ2-7; weak D call: TRBD1 (5 bases). Germline values: CDR1 DFQATT, CDR2 SNEGSKA (reference sequence). This CDR3 has 11 amino acids. Trimming shortened V by 6 bases and J by 3 bases, and 9 bases separated the two germline ends. The CDR3 reads CSARDSYEQYF. In nucleotides, the CDR3 is TGCAGTGCCCGAGACAGCTACGAGCAGTACTTC.

In nucleotides, the CDR3 is TGTGCCAGCAGCTCCGGACCGACCTACGAGCAGTACTTC. Residues: CASSSGPTYEQYF. This chain connects TRBV7-3 to TRBJ2-7; D gene ambiguous. The CDR3 totals 13 residues. Deletions cut 4 bases from V and 2 bases from J, with 9 bases between. The germline gives CDR1 SGHTA, CDR2 FQGTGA.

Comment on this clone: A junction boundary mismatches the germline segment, possibly from a read error. The same CDR3 also results from other DNA sequences found in this sample. The V and J genes are TRBV7-3 and TRBJ1-1, with D unclear. The CDR3 covers 14 residues. In germline, CDR1 is SGHTA, CDR2 FQGTGA. The CDR3 bases are TGTGCCAGCAGCTACGGGCCTTCGAACACTGAAGCCTTCTTT. Protein: CASSYGPSNTEAFF.

This clone was counted only a few times. This sequence joins TRBV11-3 and TRBJ2-5; D might be TRBD1 or TRBD2, each matching 5 bases. Germline CDR1 is SGHNT and CDR2 is YENEEA. Trimming left V 0 bases short and J 5 bases short, with 13 bases between. The CDR3 is made up of 15 amino acids. CDR3 sequence: CASSLDFGGLETQYF. The CDR3 bases are TGTGCCAGCAGCTTAGATTTTGGGGGATTGGAGACCCAGTACTTC.

As to this clone: A much larger clonotype is one base distant, so this may be a read error. Other DNA sequences in the sample encode the same CDR3. V is TRBV30 and J is TRBJ1-4; tentative D call: TRBD1 (5 bases). Germline V lookup: CDR1 GTSNPN, CDR2 SVGIG (reference sequence). The CDR3 contains 14 residues. Here the CDR3 DNA reads TGTGCCTGGAATCCAGGGTTGGGTAATGAAAAACTGTTCTTT. This gives the protein CAWNPGLGNEKLFF.

In this sample, this clone turned up many times. This rearrangement joins TRBV4-2 to TRBJ2-2; 10 bases line up with TRBD2. CDR1 LGHNA and CDR2 YNFKEQ come from the germline V gene. The junction had 7 bases not matched to a gene; V was cut back by 0 bases and J by 6 bases. The CDR3 length is 17 residues. The CDR3 nucleotides read TGTGCCAGCAGCCAAGAAGGACCAGCGGGAGGGCCCGGGGAGCTGTTTTTT. It specifies CASSQEGPAGGPGELFF.